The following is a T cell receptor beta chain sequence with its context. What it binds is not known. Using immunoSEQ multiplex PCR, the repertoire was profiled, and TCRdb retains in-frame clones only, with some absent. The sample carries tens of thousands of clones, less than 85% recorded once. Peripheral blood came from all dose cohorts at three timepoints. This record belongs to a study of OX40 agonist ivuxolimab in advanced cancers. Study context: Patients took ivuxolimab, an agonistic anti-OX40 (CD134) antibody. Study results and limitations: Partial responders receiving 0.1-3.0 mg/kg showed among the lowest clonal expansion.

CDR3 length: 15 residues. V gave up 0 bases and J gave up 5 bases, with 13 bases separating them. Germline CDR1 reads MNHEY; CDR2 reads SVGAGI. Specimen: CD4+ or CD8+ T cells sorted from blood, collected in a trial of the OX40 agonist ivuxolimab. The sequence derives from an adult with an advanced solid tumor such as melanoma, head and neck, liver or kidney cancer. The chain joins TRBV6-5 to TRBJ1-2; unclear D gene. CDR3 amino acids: CASSYSKFPAYGYTF. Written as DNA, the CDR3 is TGTGCCAGCAGTTACTCGAAGTTCCCAGCATATGGCTACACCTTC.